Following are 26 T cell receptor beta chains from one sample sequenced in a study of tumor and adjacent non-tumor tissue in lung cancer. The library came from three nested PCR rounds adapted from ARM-PCR protocols. TCRdb itself ran the multiplex PCR reads through MiXCR, one entry per CDR3 protein. Here the sample spans under 80,000 distinct CDR3 sequences, more than 75% being singletons. The template was RNA from unsorted bulk tissue. Distant lung tissue was collected more than 3 cm away from the tumor edge. What was sequenced was distant non-tumor lung tissue. These TCRs come from a man in his fifties or sixties with non-small cell lung cancer.

The genes are TRBV13 and TRBJ2-1; D ambiguous. This CDR3 contains 15 residues. In germline, CDR1 is PRHDT, CDR2 FYEKMQ (reference sequence). Trimming shortened V by 6 bases and J by 3 bases, and 15 bases separated the two germline ends. CDR3 bases: TGTGCCAGCAGTGAGATGACCTCTCTCTACAATGAGCAGTTCTTC. Translation gives CASSEMTSLYNEQFF.

This clonotype was counted ten times or more. The chain uses TRBV7-9 and TRBJ2-2, with TRBD1 matching over 7 bases. The J segment lost 0 bases and the V segment lost 11 bases, leaving 9 bases of the junction unmatched. The germline CDR1 and CDR2 sequences are SEHNR and FQNEAQ (reference sequence). This CDR3 region has 15 residues. This chain's CDR3 is CAGRPGTANTGELFF. The CDR3 region has the DNA TGTGCCGGACGGCCCGGGACAGCGAACACCGGGGAGCTGTTTTTT.

This clonotype appeared once. The gene calls are TRBV6-6 and TRBJ2-5; no clear D gene. Germline V gene data show CDR1 as MNHNY and CDR2 as SVGAGI (reference sequence). The CDR3 totals 12 residues. Trimming removed 4 bases at V and 4 bases at J, with 7 bases between. The CDR3 reads CASSFSLETQYF. DNA for the CDR3: TGTGCCAGCAGTTTTAGTTTAGAGACCCAGTACTTC.

In its sample, this clonotype was seen many times. One end of the junction does not line up with germline, which may come from a read error. The rearrangement joins TRBV24-1 to TRBJ1-5, with a weak D call TRBD1 (5 bases). This CDR3 has 22 residues. The germline CDR1 and CDR2 sequences are KGHDR and SFDVKD. CDR3 sequence (DNA): TGTGCCACCAGTGATTTGTTTGCCTGGCTCAACAGGAGAAACCTGGGGTATCAGCCCCATCATTTT. It codes for CATSDLFAWLNRRNLGYQPHHF.

As to this clonotype: A much larger clone lies a single base off, so this may be a read error. The chain joins TRBV28 to TRBJ2-1; D is perhaps TRBD2 (6 bases). The germline V and J ends were trimmed by 5 bases and 5 bases, with 19 bases remaining between them. Germline values: CDR1 MDHEN, CDR2 SYDVKM. The CDR3 consists of 16 residues. CDR3 residues: CASSILTIGSNNEQFF. The DNA of the CDR3 is TGTGCCAGCAGTATCTTGACTATCGGGAGTAACAATGAGCAGTTCTTC.

This clonotype was seen a handful of times. This rearrangement joins TRBV20-1 to TRBJ2-7; TRBD2 agrees at 7 bases. Per the germline V gene, CDR1 is DFQATT and CDR2 is SNEGSKA (reference sequence). The CDR3 extends over 19 amino acids. V dropped 1 base and J dropped 0; count of bases not matched to a gene: 18. In DNA, the CDR3 is TGCAGTGCTAGAGCCCCGACTGTGCCTGGCGGGAGAGGCTCCTACGAGCAGTACTTC. Its translation is CSARAPTVPGGRGSYEQYF.

Note on this clonotype: The junction does not match germline at one end; this may be a read error. The chain couples TRBV6-1 to TRBJ1-1, with D possibly TRBD1 on 5 matching bases. The germline gives CDR1 MNHNS, CDR2 SASEGT. CDR3 length: 13 amino acids. CDR3 region: CASERTTNTEAFF. Written as DNA, the CDR3 is TGTGCCAGCGAAAGGACAACGAACACTGAGGCTTTCTTT.

This clonotype was counted a single time. Compared with germline, one end of the junction differs, possibly owing to a read error. The chain combines TRBV7-9 with TRBJ1-1; D possibly corresponds to TRBD1 (6 bases). The CDR3 totals 14 residues. In germline, CDR1 is SEHNR, CDR2 FQNEAQ (reference sequence). The chain's CDR3 is CTSSTQGRWTETFF. The CDR3 region has the DNA TGTACCAGCAGCACTCAGGGGCGATGGACTGAAACTTTCTTT.

The V and J genes are TRBV20-1 and TRBJ2-1; the D gene is possibly TRBD2 (5 bases). The germline V gene encodes CDR1 DFQATT and CDR2 SNEGSKA (reference sequence). The CDR3 sequence is 16 residues long. V lost 7 bases to trimming and J lost 12 bases, with 31 bases between them. For the CDR3, the DNA is TGCAGTGTTAGCGCCCCCGCGAGACATTCTAATGCGGGGCAGTTCTTC. Encoded protein: CSVSAPARHSNAGQFF.

As for this clonotype: As the CDR3 is not closed by the conserved phenylalanine or tryptophan, this likely results from a read error. This chain uses TRBV5-1 with TRBJ1-1; 9 bases are shared with TRBD1. This CDR3 contains 18 residues. Per the germline V gene, CDR1 is SGHRS and CDR2 is YFSETQ. The V segment lost 0 bases and the J segment 0 bases; nucleotides outside the gene matches: 9. The CDR3 region is CASSLALIDRGLNTEAFL. CDR3 coding DNA: TGCGCCAGCAGCTTGGCCCTGATCGACAGGGGGTTGAACACTGAAGCTTTCTTA.

Concerning this clonotype itself: Mismatch with germline at one junction end may stem from a read error. The V call is TRBV11-3, the J call TRBJ2-3, with a possible D match to TRBD2 (5 bases). Germline V lookup: CDR1 SGHNT, CDR2 YENEEA. The CDR3 has 16 residues. The DNA for the CDR3 is TGTGCCAGCAGCCCCGGGCTAGCAGATAGCATACATACGCAGTATTTC. Its translation is CASSPGLADSIHTQYF.

Concerning this clonotype itself: The CDR3 ends on some other residue instead of the conserved phenylalanine or tryptophan, so this is likely a read error. The gene calls are TRBV20-1 and TRBJ2-5; D is undetermined. Trimming took off 6 bases at V and 1 base at J, with 15 bases between the two ends. Germline-derived CDR1 and CDR2 are DFQATT and SNEGSKA (reference sequence). This CDR3 has 14 amino acids. CDR3 in amino acids: CSATLRTRQETQYS. The CDR3 DNA reads as TGCAGTGCCACGCTTAGGACGCGCCAAGAGACCCAGTACTCC.

Comment on this clonotype: A much larger clone is a single base away; this may be a read error. The CDR3 does not end in the conserved phenylalanine or tryptophan, so this is likely a read error. This chain joins TRBV5-1 and TRBJ1-1; D unclear. Trimming shortened V by 8 bases and J by 3 bases, and 17 bases separated the two germline ends. Per germline, CDR1 SGHRS and CDR2 YFSETQ. This CDR3 region has 14 residues. The CDR3 loop is CAREYPGGDTEAFL. The CDR3 nucleotides are TGCGCCAGAGAATACCCGGGCGGGGACACTGAAGCTTTCCTT.

Details on this clonotype: This may be a read error: a much more frequent sequence differs by one nucleotide. The chain joins TRBV10-3 to TRBJ2-2; TRBD2 matches at 15 bases. The CDR3 spans 20 residues. Trimming took 11 bases from V and 0 from J; bases not matched to a gene: 16. CDR1 and CDR2 (germline): ENHRY, SYGVKD. CDR3 sequence reads: CAASSGLAGGSSANTGELFF. CDR3 in DNA: TGTGCCGCCTCGTCCGGACTAGCGGGAGGGAGCTCCGCGAACACCGGGGAGCTGTTTTTT.

The rearrangement joins TRBV5-4 to TRBJ1-1; tentatively, D is TRBD1 (5 bases). Germline CDR1 reads SGHNT; CDR2 reads YYREEE (reference sequence). This CDR3 region has 15 residues. V lost 8 bases and J lost 0, with 17 bases in between. This chain's CDR3 is CASWDQVRVNTEAFF. DNA for the CDR3: TGTGCCAGTTGGGATCAGGTCAGGGTGAACACTGAAGCTTTCTTT.

In regard to this clonotype: Mismatch with germline at one junction end may stem from a read error. V usage is TRBV28 and J usage is TRBJ2-7; possibly TRBD2 for D (5 bases). CDR3 length: 15 amino acids. Germline assignment: CDR1 MDHEN and CDR2 SYDVKM. CDR3 sequence (DNA): TGTGCCATCAGTTTAACTACTAGTGGCGCATACGAGCAGTACTTC. Translation gives CAISLTTSGAYEQYF. Based on the CDR3 plus reference TRBV28 and TRBJ2-7, the full variable domain is DVKVTQSSRYLVKRTGEKVFLECVQDMDHENMFWYRQDPGLGLRLIYFSYDVKMKEKGDIPEGYSVSREKKERFSLILESASTNQTSMYLCAISLTTSGAYEQYFGPGTRLTVT.

The V and J genes are TRBV5-5 and TRBJ2-1, with D tentatively TRBD1 (5 bases). Germline V gene sequence: CDR1 SGHKS, CDR2 YYEKEE (reference sequence). V lost 4 bases, J lost 16 bases, and 21 bases lay in between. CDR3 length: 13 residues. This CDR3 is CASSLTEQGPEFF. Written as DNA, the CDR3 is TGTGCCAGCAGCCTGACAGAGCAGGGCCCGGAATTCTTC.

Only one count was recorded for this clonotype. The chain links TRBV6-6 to TRBJ1-1, with a tentative D call TRBD1 (6 bases). Germline V gives CDR1 MNHNY, CDR2 SVGAGI (reference sequence). V was shortened by 6 bases and J by 4 bases, with 15 bases between the two germline ends. The CDR3 length is 14 residues. CDR3 bases: TGTGCCAGCAGCGGTACAGGGTCGGGCACTGAAGCTTTCTTT. It yields the protein CASSGTGSGTEAFF.

Points on this clonotype: Since the CDR3 does not end with the conserved phenylalanine or tryptophan, this likely comes from a read error. The J gene is TRBJ2-3, the V gene TRBV14; weak D call: TRBD2 (6 bases). The CDR3 is made up of 14 amino acids. Deletions cut 9 bases from V and 0 bases from J, with 13 bases between. CDR1 and CDR2 (germline): SGHDN, FVKESK. CDR3 protein: CASKGGISTDTQYL. The CDR3 coding sequence is TGTGCCAGTAAGGGCGGGATTAGCACAGATACGCAGTATCTT.

This clonotype has a single count. The conserved phenylalanine or tryptophan is not found at the CDR3 terminus, so this likely reflects a read error. The chain recombines TRBV29-1 with TRBJ2-7; 9 positions match TRBD1. CDR3 size: 13 residues. V dropped 7 bases and J dropped 8; count of bases not matched to a gene: 12. In germline, CDR1 is SQVTM, CDR2 ANQGSEA. CDR3 DNA: TGCAGCGCTGGGACAGGGTCCCGTTACAAGCAGTACCTC. Its translation is CSAGTGSRYKQYL.

The J gene is TRBJ1-2, the V gene TRBV20-1; D gene uncertain. CDR1 is DFQATT and CDR2 is SNEGSKA in the germline V gene (reference sequence). V was pared by 0 bases and J by 6 bases, with 11 bases between. The CDR3 loop spans 13 amino acids. CDR3 sequence reads: CSARDPSWNGYTF. The DNA for the CDR3 is TGCAGTGCTAGAGATCCGTCATGGAATGGCTACACCTTC.

This clonotype showed up many times. The rearrangement links TRBV5-1 to TRBJ1-1, with unresolved D. The CDR3 runs to 15 residues. The germline V and J ends were trimmed by 4 bases and 1 base, with 14 bases remaining between them. Germline V gives CDR1 SGHRS, CDR2 YFSETQ. The CDR3 spells CASSRTNMANTEAFF. The CDR3 nucleotides read TGCGCCAGCAGCCGTACGAACATGGCGAACACTGAAGCTTTCTTT. Full variable domain (rest looked up from reference TRBV5-1 and TRBJ1-1): KAGVTQTPRYLIKTRGQQVTLSCSPISGHRSVSWYQQTPGQGLQFLFEYFSETQRNKGNFPGRFSGRQFSNSRSEMNVSTLELGDSALYLCASSRTNMANTEAFFGQGTRLTVV.

This clonotype was seen only once. The CDR3 loop is CASSIWVPITDTQHF. The DNA for the CDR3 is TGTGCCAGCAGTATTTGGGTCCCAATCACAGATACGCAGCATTTT. V is TRBV12-3 or TRBV12-4 and J is TRBJ2-3; no clear D gene. The end of the DNA fits TRBJ1-5 better, so the J call may be wrong. This CDR3 region has 15 residues.

The chain joins TRBV6-6 to TRBJ2-2; D is perhaps TRBD1 (5 bases). The length of the CDR3 is 14 residues. The germline gives CDR1 MNHNY, CDR2 SVGAGI (reference sequence). The V and J ends lost 4 bases and 9 bases respectively, with 15 bases between them. CDR3: CASSSTWGARELFF. The CDR3 DNA reads as TGTGCCAGCAGTTCCACTTGGGGCGCCCGGGAGCTGTTTTTT.

On this clonotype: One junction end does not reproduce the germline sequence, and a read error may be involved. This chain uses TRBV20-1 with TRBJ1-5; no clear D gene. The CDR3 spans 19 residues. CDR1 and CDR2 from the germline V gene are DFQATT and SNEGSKA (reference sequence). The CDR3 sequence is CSAEGAVTLNWYSNQLQHF. The CDR3 DNA reads TGCAGTGCTGAGGGCGCCGTGACACTGAACTGGTATAGCAATCAGCTCCAGCATTTT.

As concerns this clonotype: This is likely a read error, given that the CDR3 carries no conserved phenylalanine or tryptophan at its end. V and J are TRBV4-1 and TRBJ1-6, with D unclear. There are 16 residues in the CDR3. Germline-derived CDR1 and CDR2 are MGHRA and YSYEKL. CDR3 bases: TGTCCCAGCAGCCAGAGGGCGGCCAGATCTAATTCACCTCTCCACGTT. Translation gives CPSSQRAARSNSPLHV.